Presented here are 27 T cell receptor beta chains from one specimen sequenced in a study of post-analysis software for immune sequencing data. General study findings and limits: When patients were compared with controls, a handful of TRBV segments were more frequent, TRBV5-6, TRBV5-1 and TRBV20-1 among them.

These TCRs are of unknown antigen specificity. The TCR beta cDNA libraries carried unique molecular identifiers. TCRdb itself ran the PCR reads through MiXCR, one entry per CDR3 protein. This sample yields almost 700,000 distinct CDR3 sequences, of which around 60% are seen a single time; around 10% belongs to the top ten. The sequenced sample was blood. Every receptor here comes from a girl aged 2 to 10 with multiple sclerosis.

This chain links TRBV11-2 with TRBJ2-1, with 15 bases that match TRBD2. Trimming took 5 bases from V and 0 from J; bases not matched to a gene: 14. Germline V lookup: CDR1 SGHAT, CDR2 FQNNGV. The CDR3 is 21 residues long. CDR3 sequence: CASSPPGTSGGSMSSYNEQFF. The CDR3 nucleotides are TGTGCCAGCAGCCCACCCGGGACTAGCGGGGGGTCTATGAGCTCCTACAATGAGCAGTTCTTC.

This clonotype was found a few times. The CDR3 DNA reads TGTGCCAGCAGAACCTGGACGGCCCGTGAGACCCAGTACTTC. Amino acids: CASRTWTARETQYF. The chain is built from TRBV6-2 or TRBV6-3 and TRBJ2-5; D gene ambiguous. Germline V CDR1 and CDR2: MNHEY, SVGEGT. The germline V and J ends were trimmed by 6 bases and 5 bases, with 16 bases remaining between them. The CDR3 totals 14 residues.

This clonotype came up a few times. The rearrangement uses TRBV7-9 and TRBJ1-4; D might be TRBD1 (5 bases). The CDR3 runs to 16 residues. The V end was cut by 1 base, the J end by 8 bases, with 17 bases between. CDR1 and CDR2 from the germline V gene are SEHNR and FQNEAQ (reference sequence). The CDR3 reads CASSLVVGQGDEKLFF. In nucleotides, the CDR3 is TGTGCCAGCAGCTTAGTTGTCGGGCAGGGCGACGAAAAACTGTTTTTT.

Remarks on this clonotype: A junction boundary mismatches the germline segment, possibly from a read error. The chain links TRBV7-2 to TRBJ2-2, with a possible D match to TRBD2 (5 bases). Germline V CDR1 and CDR2: SGHTA, FQGNSA. The CDR3 extends over 18 amino acids. The CDR3 DNA is TGTGCCAGCAGCTTAGCTTTCGCTCTATCAGTCAACACCGGGGAGCGGTTTTTT. It codes for CASSLAFALSVNTGERFF.

This clonotype has just one count. DNA of the CDR3: TGTGCCAGCAGCCCAACGGGACGTGGAGGCTACACCTTC. Its protein product is CASSPTGRGGYTF. The J gene is TRBJ1-2, the V gene TRBV7-2; weak D call: TRBD1 (5 bases). The CDR3 consists of 13 residues. The germline CDR1 and CDR2 sequences are SGHTA and FQGNSA. The ends were cut back, 5 bases at V and 8 bases at J, with 15 bases in the middle.

Concerning this clonotype: Sequence at one end of the junction differs from germline and may be a read error. The rearrangement links TRBV12-3 or TRBV12-4 to TRBJ2-5, with D unresolved. CDR3 length: 12 residues. Here the CDR3 reads CASNGVRNEQYF. CDR3 bases: TGTGCAAGCAATGGGGTAAGGAATGAGCAGTACTTC.

The genes are TRBV10-3 and TRBJ2-5; 7 bases match TRBD1. V trimming: 7 bases; J trimming: 2 bases; junction bases outside the gene matches: 1. CDR3 length: 12 residues. The germline V gene encodes CDR1 ENHRY and CDR2 SYGVKD. This CDR3 reads CAIKDRQETQYF. DNA for the CDR3: TGTGCCATCAAGGACAGGCAAGAGACCCAGTACTTC.

This sequence joins TRBV7-9 and TRBJ2-7; D is perhaps TRBD2 (5 bases). There are 15 residues in the CDR3. The V end was cut by 3 bases, the J end by 0 bases, with 12 bases between. Germline V gives CDR1 SEHNR, CDR2 FQNEAQ (reference sequence). The CDR3 region has the DNA TGTGCCAGCAGCTTCGCGTCGGGGTCCTCCTACGAGCAGTACTTC. This encodes CASSFASGSSYEQYF.

This clonotype was detected a few times. The chain couples TRBV12-3 or TRBV12-4 to TRBJ1-5; D unresolved. This CDR3 is 13 amino acids long. Trimming removed 6 bases from V and 5 bases from J, with 11 bases in between. The CDR3 DNA is TGTGCCAGCAGCAAGGACGGGGATCAGCCCCAGCATTTT. It translates to CASSKDGDQPQHF.

This clonotype has only a few counts. This chain links TRBV11-2 with TRBJ2-1; the match to TRBD2 covers 8 bases. This CDR3 is built from 14 residues. Germline-derived CDR1 and CDR2 are SGHAT and FQNNGV. V shed 7 bases, J shed 4 bases, and the junction held 6 bases outside the gene matches. For the CDR3, the DNA is TGTGCCAGCACCCCCAGCGGGGGTTACAATGAGCAGTTCTTC. It specifies CASTPSGGYNEQFF. Full variable domain (missing parts from reference TRBV11-2 and TRBJ2-1): EAGVAQSPRYKIIEKRQSVAFWCNPISGHATLYWYQQILGQGPKLLIQFQNNGVVDDSQLPKDRFSAERLKGVDSTLKIQPAKLEDSAVYLCASTPSGGYNEQFFGPGTRLTVL.

The rearrangement uses TRBV29-1 and TRBJ2-3; 8 nucleotides agree with TRBD2. The germline V gene encodes CDR1 SQVTM and CDR2 ANQGSEA. With 8 bases clipped from V and 3 bases from J, the junction kept 10 bases outside the gene matches. The CDR3 is 14 amino acids. The CDR3 coding sequence is TGCAGCCTGCAAGTGGCGGGGGGTACAGATACGCAGTATTTT. This codes for CSLQVAGGTDTQYF.

J is TRBJ2-1 and V is TRBV2; a weak D match, TRBD2 (6 bases). Germline lookup yields CDR1 SNHLY and CDR2 FYNNEI. The CDR3 covers 13 residues. V lost 8 bases and J lost 2, with 10 bases in between. This chain's CDR3 is CASDAGPYNEQFF. For the CDR3, the DNA is TGTGCCAGCGATGCGGGGCCCTACAATGAGCAGTTCTTC. Based on the CDR3 plus reference TRBV2 and TRBJ2-1, the full variable domain is EPEVTQTPSHQVTQMGQEVILRCVPISNHLYFYWYRQILGQKVEFLVSFYNNEISEKSEIFDDQFSVERPDGSNFTLKIRSTKLEDSAMYFCASDAGPYNEQFFGPGTRLTVL.

This chain connects TRBV6-5 to TRBJ1-2, with TRBD1 matching over 7 bases. This CDR3 spans 16 amino acids. CDR1 is MNHEY and CDR2 is SVGAGI in the germline V gene. Trimming at V came to 0 bases and at J to 2 bases, leaving 6 bases not matched to a gene. For the CDR3, the DNA is TGTGCCAGCAGTTACTCAGGGACAGAGTCCAACTATGGCTACACCTTC. This sequence encodes CASSYSGTESNYGYTF.

In this sample, this clonotype turned up a few times. The rearrangement links TRBV7-6 to TRBJ2-1, with 12 bases matching TRBD1. Trimming cost V 5 bases and J 8 bases; bases outside gene matches: 4. CDR3 length equals 14 residues. CDR1 and CDR2 from the germline V gene are SGHVS and FNYEAQ. In DNA form, the CDR3 reads TGTGCCAGCAGCGGGACAGGGGGCTGGGATGAGCAGTTCTTC. Its protein product is CASSGTGGWDEQFF.

The chain joins TRBV28 to TRBJ2-3, with 7 bases aligning to TRBD1. Germline V lookup: CDR1 MDHEN, CDR2 SYDVKM. Trimming at V came to 6 bases and at J to 8 bases, leaving 11 bases not matched to a gene. There are 14 residues in the CDR3. The CDR3 nucleotides read TGTGCCAGCAGCTCCTCCCGACAGGGCCCTACGCAGTATTTT. This codes for CASSSSRQGPTQYF.

The chain recombines TRBV6-6 with TRBJ1-2; no firm D call. V lost 7 bases to trimming and J lost 0 bases, with 9 bases between them. Germline V gives CDR1 MNHNY, CDR2 SVGAGI (reference sequence). The CDR3 length is 13 residues. CDR3 sequence: CASIGRSNYGYTF. CDR3 sequence (DNA): TGTGCCAGCATCGGCCGTTCTAACTATGGCTACACCTTC.

The rearrangement uses TRBV5-5 and TRBJ2-7; D unclear. V was clipped by 5 bases and J by 6 bases, with 9 bases between them. Germline V lookup: CDR1 SGHKS, CDR2 YYEKEE (reference sequence). The CDR3 runs to 11 residues. The CDR3 sequence: CASSSWVEQYF. The CDR3 DNA sequence: TGTGCCAGCAGTTCATGGGTCGAGCAGTACTTC.

The gene calls are TRBV28 and TRBJ1-5, with a possible D match to TRBD1 (5 bases). V was shortened by 5 bases and J by 7 bases, with 15 bases between the two germline ends. Per germline, CDR1 MDHEN and CDR2 SYDVKM. The CDR3 loop spans 14 amino acids. The CDR3 loop is CASSPQGGEQPQHF. The CDR3 DNA is TGTGCCAGCAGTCCTCAGGGCGGCGAACAGCCCCAGCATTTT. Using reference TRBV28 and TRBJ1-5 for the parts outside the CDR3, the full variable domain is DVKVTQSSRYLVKRTGEKVFLECVQDMDHENMFWYRQDPGLGLRLIYFSYDVKMKEKGDIPEGYSVSREKKERFSLILESASTNQTSMYLCASSPQGGEQPQHFGDGTRLSIL.

The rearrangement joins TRBV6-5 to TRBJ2-2; D is perhaps TRBD1 (6 bases). Germline lookup yields CDR1 MNHEY and CDR2 SVGAGI. The CDR3 has 16 amino acids. Trimming took off 5 bases at V and 3 bases at J, with 16 bases between the two ends. CDR3 nucleotides: TGTGCCAGCAGTATCGAAACAGGGCCATACACCGGGGAGCTGTTTTTT. Its protein is CASSIETGPYTGELFF.

J is TRBJ2-1 and V is TRBV6-5; no definite D call. Germline V CDR1 and CDR2: MNHEY, SVGAGI. The CDR3 covers 14 residues. V was cut by 3 bases and J by 0 bases, with 6 bases left in between. CDR3 sequence: CASSYRASYNEQFF. In nucleotides, the CDR3 is TGTGCCAGCAGTTATCGGGCCTCCTACAATGAGCAGTTCTTC.

This clonotype was found a few times. The CDR3 loop is CASKGGGGAEKFF. CDR3 coding DNA: TGTGCCAGCAAAGGGGGGGGCGGTGCCGAAAAGTTCTTC. This rearrangement joins TRBV6-1 to TRBJ2-1; the D gene is possibly TRBD2 (7 bases). The CDR3 length is 13 residues. The V end was cut by 7 bases, the J end by 14 bases, with 21 bases between. Germline CDR1 MNHNS, CDR2 SASEGT.

The chain combines TRBV12-3 or TRBV12-4 with TRBJ1-1; TRBD1 matches 7 bases. Trimming cost V 6 bases and J 9 bases; bases outside gene matches: 10. The CDR3 extends over 13 amino acids. CDR3 in amino acids: CASRLNRGGKAFF. CDR3 sequence (DNA): TGTGCCAGCAGGCTTAACAGGGGAGGAAAAGCTTTCTTT.

The rearrangement uses TRBV3-1 and TRBJ2-7; D remains ambiguous. This CDR3 is 15 amino acids long. CDR1 and CDR2 (germline): LGHDT, YNNKEL (reference sequence). V gave up 0 bases and J gave up 3 bases, with 12 bases separating them. CDR3 coding DNA: TGTGCCAGCAGCCAAGAGAGGTCGGCTAACTACGAGCAGTACTTC. Amino acids: CASSQERSANYEQYF.

In its sample, this clonotype was seen a few times. V usage is TRBV7-8 and J usage is TRBJ2-3; D gene ambiguous. Trimming left V 1 base short and J 0 bases short, with 11 bases between. This CDR3 has 16 residues. Germline lookup yields CDR1 SGHVS and CDR2 FQNEAQ. This chain's CDR3 is CASSLVSASSTDTQYF. The CDR3 DNA is TGTGCCAGCAGCTTAGTATCCGCTTCTAGCACAGATACGCAGTATTTT.

The CDR3 nucleotides are TGCAGTGCTAGACAAGCGGGAGGGAAAGAGACCCAGTACTTC. Encoded protein: CSARQAGGKETQYF. This chain links TRBV20-1 with TRBJ2-4; 10 nucleotides align to TRBD2. TRBJ2-5 matches the DNA end more closely, so the J call is doubtful. The CDR3 covers 14 residues. Germline V gives CDR1 DFQATT, CDR2 SNEGSKA (reference sequence).

V gene TRBV5-1 combines with J gene TRBJ1-1; possibly TRBD1 for D (5 bases). The length of the CDR3 is 15 residues. V was shortened by 4 bases and J by 0 bases, with 13 bases between the two germline ends. Germline V gene data show CDR1 as SGHRS and CDR2 as YFSETQ. In DNA, the CDR3 is TGCGCCAGCAGCCCGGGACGGAGCCTGAACACTGAAGCTTTCTTT. Translating gives CASSPGRSLNTEAFF.

CDR3 bases: TGCGCCAGCAGCTTGGGGGAGGGATTGGAGACCCAGTACTTC. The encoded protein is CASSLGEGLETQYF. The chain is built from TRBV5-1 and TRBJ2-5; 7 nucleotides match TRBD2. CDR1 and CDR2 from the germline V gene are SGHRS and YFSETQ. V was pared by 0 bases and J by 5 bases, with 4 bases of the junction left unmatched. The CDR3 has 14 amino acids.